This TCR beta chain stems from a study of blood T cell repertoires in COVID-19. CDR1 and CDR2 (germline): MNHEY, SVGAGI. The CDR3 loop spans 15 amino acids. Trimming at V came to 2 bases and at J to 7 bases, leaving 3 bases not matched to a gene. Libraries were prepared by immunoSEQ multiplex PCR; TCRdb keeps only in-frame clonotypes and omits some of them. The profile covers more than 85,000 clones, with around nine tenths appearing a single time and roughly 2.1% taken by the ten largest. Sequenced input: peripheral blood. V is TRBV6-5 and J is TRBJ1-4; 11 bases are shared with TRBD1. This TCR derives from a man aged 50 to 60 with COVID-19, enrolled during active disease. CDR3 bases: TGTGCCAGCAGTTACAGCGGGACAGGGGGTGAAAAACTGTTTTTT. This gives the protein CASSYSGTGGEKLFF.